This T cell receptor beta chain derives from a study of cytomegalovirus exposure and HLA in healthy donors. This CDR3 contains 13 residues. Trimming removed 4 bases at V and 7 bases at J, with 13 bases between. Looked up from germline, CDR1 is WSHSY and CDR2 is SAAADI. A multiplex PCR was run with 60 Vbeta primers and 13 Jbeta primers. The protocol was immunoSEQ multiplex PCR, while the TCRdb copy is restricted to in-frame clones and leaves out a portion. The table lists 140,000 to 150,000 clones, 80% to 85% of them singletons. As concerns this clone: Antigen specificity is unknown.

Findings and limits, study-wide: The study designated roughly 150 TCR beta chains cytomegalovirus-associated.

The clonotype comes from a male donor in good health and CMV-seronegative. The gene calls are TRBV10-2 and TRBJ1-2, with a tentative D call TRBD1 (5 bases). The material sequenced was PBMCs. The CDR3 reads CASSGGLWAGYTF. CDR3 DNA sequence: TGCGCCAGCAGTGGGGGACTTTGGGCTGGCTACACCTTC.